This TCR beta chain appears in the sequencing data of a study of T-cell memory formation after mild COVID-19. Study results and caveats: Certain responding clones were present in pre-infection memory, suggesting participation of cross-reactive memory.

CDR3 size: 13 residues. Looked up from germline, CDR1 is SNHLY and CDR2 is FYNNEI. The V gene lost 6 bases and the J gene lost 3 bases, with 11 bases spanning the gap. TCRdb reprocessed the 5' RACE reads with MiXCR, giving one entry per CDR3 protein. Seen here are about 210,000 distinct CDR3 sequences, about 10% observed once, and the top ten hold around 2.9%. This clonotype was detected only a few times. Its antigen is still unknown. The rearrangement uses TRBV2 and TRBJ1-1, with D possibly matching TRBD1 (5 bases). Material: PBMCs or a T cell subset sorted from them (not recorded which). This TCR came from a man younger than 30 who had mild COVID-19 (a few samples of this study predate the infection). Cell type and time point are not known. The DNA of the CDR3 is TGTGCCAGCAGGGCTGGGGGGGACACTGAAGCTTTCTTT. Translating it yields CASRAGGDTEAFF.